This T cell receptor (beta chain) originates from a study of tumor-infiltrating lymphocytes in primary liver carcinoma. About the study: Both sexes were represented among patients, who were 30 to 69 years old.

A primer in the constant region served to generate TCR beta cDNA from approximately 500 ng of total RNA. Generation of the TCR beta libraries relied on three nested multiplex PCR rounds using slightly modified ARM-PCR. Amplification in the first two PCR rounds was performed using TRBV1-TRBV30 forward primers and a C-beta reverse primer for approximately 10 cycles each. MiXCR was run by TCRdb on the multiplex PCR reads, yielding one entry per CDR3 protein. The data hold fewer than 400,000 distinct CDR3 sequences, with around three fifths observed a single time. Study results and limitations: For tumor-adjacent and tumor-blood pairs, overlap was less than that seen for tumor region pairs. Blood's top-250-clone fraction was significantly lower than that of tumors (p = 0.039).

Germline DNA was extracted alongside blood RNA, which was obtained from unsorted whole blood. About this clonotype: Its cognate antigen is unknown.

The CDR3 consists of 17 residues. V lost 5 bases and J 2 bases, leaving 19 bases between the germline ends. The germline CDR1 and CDR2 sequences are SEHNR and FQNEAQ (reference sequence). V is TRBV7-9 and J is TRBJ1-5; possible D gene TRBD1, 6 bases. The source material was peripheral blood. The TCR sequence derives from a woman aged 30 to 39 with primary liver carcinoma and hepatitis B virus infection. CDR3 coding DNA: TGTGCCAGCAGCCCACTGGGGGCCGGGGCTGGCAATCAGCCCCAGCATTTT. Encoded protein: CASSPLGAGAGNQPQHF.